Sequencing of this T cell receptor (beta chain) was carried out in a study of T cells in women clearing cervical HPV infection. Whole-study context: Controls gave blood once infection was undetectable; cases at lesion identification. Findings and limits, study-wide: Richness plus V gene abundances separated cases from controls with AUC 0.8 to 0.85.

Turning to this clone: What it recognizes is unknown. The read falls 3 residues short of the CDR3 end, and the missing part is taken from the germline J gene. This same CDR3 is encoded by further DNA sequences in the sample.

V lost 4 bases and J lost 6, with 14 bases in between. Germline V gene lookup returns CDR1 SGHKS and CDR2 YYEKEE (reference sequence). The CDR3 has 15 amino acids. Clones were sequenced by immunoSEQ multiplex PCR, and TCRdb holds only the in-frame ones, with some missing. The repertoire table contains 40,000 or so clones. The V and J genes are TRBV5-5 and TRBJ1-6; D uncertain. Sequenced: blood buffy coat. The source of this sequence is a woman aged 18 to 75 with a cervical HPV16 infection that either progressed to CIN3+ or cleared (not recorded which). The CDR3 bases that were read are TGTGCCAGCAGCCCGATCGCTACTACTAATTCACCC. It codes for CASSPIATTNSP. The complete CDR3 protein is CASSPIATTNSPLHF.